This paragraph covers one TCR beta chain sequence. The antigen is unknown. Extracted RNA was reverse transcribed into cDNA, the sequencing template. Produced via immunoSEQ multiplex PCR; TCRdb's table is partial and in-frame only. The sample shows 200,000 to 250,000 clones, roughly 57% of them seen only once. The sample originates from a study of CD8+ T cells in alopecia areata. Study information: Treated patients were given oral tofacitinib, which was dosed at 5 to 10 mg twice daily.

Germline CDR1 and CDR2: SQVTM and ANQGSEA. V shed 6 bases and J 0 bases; nucleotides not matched to a gene: 11. CDR3 length: 17 amino acids. Broader study findings: Lesional scalp displayed greater clonality than normal scalp, most notably in alopecia totalis/universalis.

The clonotype comes from a human donor with alopecia areata. The V and J genes are TRBV29-1 and TRBJ2-6, with TRBD1 matching over 7 bases. This material consisted of CD4+ T cells sorted from blood, taken at week 0. In DNA, the CDR3 is TGCAGCGTGAATTCCGGGACAGCGTACTCTGGGGCCAACGTCCTGACTTTC. Protein product: CSVNSGTAYSGANVLTF.